This record concerns one T cell receptor (beta chain) sequence. Extraction of total RNA produced a minimum of 5.5 micrograms from each sample. Germline V gene sequence: CDR1 SQVTM, CDR2 ANQGSEA. Trimming took 7 bases from V and 8 from J; bases not matched to a gene: 6. There are 12 residues in the CDR3. The source of the sample is a study of blood T cells in healthy people across ages. Together with a sample-barcoded 5' primer, a J-beta primer mix was included in a second PCR lasting about 6 to 11 cycles. TCRdb re-called the 5' RACE reads through MiXCR, storing one row per CDR3 protein. The sample has some 1,000,000 distinct CDR3 sequences, about 23% seen once. These records were also assigned to another study, of T cells of mothers and their children.

The source is a girl aged 2 to 9 in good health. The sequenced sample was blood. This sequence joins TRBV29-1 and TRBJ1-4; 8 bases agree with TRBD1. CDR3: CSGRGQEEKLFF. The CDR3 bases are TGCAGCGGCAGGGGGCAAGAAGAAAAACTGTTTTTT.